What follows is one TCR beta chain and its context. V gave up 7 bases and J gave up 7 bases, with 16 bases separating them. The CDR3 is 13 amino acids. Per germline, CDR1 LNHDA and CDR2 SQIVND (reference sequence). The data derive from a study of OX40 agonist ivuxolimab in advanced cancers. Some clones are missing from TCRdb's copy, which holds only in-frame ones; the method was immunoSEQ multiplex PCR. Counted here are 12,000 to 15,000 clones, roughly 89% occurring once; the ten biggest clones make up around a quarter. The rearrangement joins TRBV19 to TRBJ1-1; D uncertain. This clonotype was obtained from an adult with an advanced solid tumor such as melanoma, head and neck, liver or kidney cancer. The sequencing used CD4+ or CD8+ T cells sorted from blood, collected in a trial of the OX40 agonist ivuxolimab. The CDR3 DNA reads TGTGCCAGTACAAAAGGAGGTAACGTTGAAGCTTTCTTT. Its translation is CASTKGGNVEAFF.